Listed below are T cell receptor beta chains from one sample, sequenced in a study of identical twins. TCRdb re-derived calls from the 5' RACE reads in MiXCR, one entry per CDR3 protein. The data show around 480,000 distinct CDR3 sequences, with 12% to 15% seen just once and about 0.52% held by the top ten. This sample also belongs to another study, concerning yellow fever vaccine responses in identical twins.

Sequenced input: CD4+ T cells sorted from blood. These TCRs come from a woman younger than 35 in good health. Both conserved end residues are trimmed from each CDR3. D genes are given only for firm matches.

j_call v_call d_call cdr3_aa
TRBJ2-1 TRBV7-8 TRBD2 ASSLDQRGGLF
TRBJ1-1 TRBV29-1 . SVSRGLNTEAF
TRBJ2-3 TRBV6-1 . ASSPKGPDTQY
TRBJ1-2 TRBV24-1 TRBD1 ATSPGTAYGYT
TRBJ2-5 TRBV2 . ANRQEVQETQY
TRBJ2-2 TRBV20-1 . SARARGANTGELF
TRBJ2-3 TRBV28 . ARRRGKPPTDTQY
TRBJ2-2 TRBV3-1 . ASSLLSGAGELF
TRBJ2-1 TRBV20-1 TRBD2 SARKGLAGGLGEQF
TRBJ1-2 TRBV7-2 . ASSFSREDGYT
TRBJ2-7 TRBV25-1 . ASSESGGRDGGASYEQY
TRBJ1-1 TRBV5-1 TRBD1 ASSRDSNTEAF
TRBJ2-6 TRBV27 . ASKSWSGANVLT
TRBJ2-1 TRBV6-2/TRBV6-3 . ASSFSLYRKQEGNEQF
TRBJ2-3 TRBV25-1 . ASSESGAGWEDTQY
TRBJ1-3 TRBV6-5 . ASSFGGSSGNTIY
TRBJ2-5 TRBV29-1 . SVESRGSLPGSQY
TRBJ2-7 TRBV20-1 TRBD2 SALNSGGTYEQY
TRBJ2-7 TRBV28 TRBD1 ASSPRQGLREQY
TRBJ2-1 TRBV5-1 . ASSLPANEQF
TRBJ2-2 TRBV12-3/TRBV12-4 . ASSLLTPNTGELF
TRBJ2-1 TRBV20-1 TRBD2 SARRLAGTYNEQF
TRBJ2-6 TRBV7-9 . ASARGDSGANVLT
TRBJ2-1 TRBV18 TRBD2 ASSPQRGPDEQF
TRBJ2-1 TRBV6-1 TRBD1 ASSRGQAFGYNEQF
TRBJ2-7 TRBV9 . ASSSQGRYEQY
TRBJ2-5 TRBV20-1 TRBD2 SARGSGGGFETQY
TRBJ1-2 TRBV12-3/TRBV12-4 . ASSFINSDSSYGYT
TRBJ1-1 TRBV29-1 . SVEDGRGAF
TRBJ2-6 TRBV5-1 . ASSPTSLSGANVLT
TRBJ2-6 TRBV20-1 . SARAEDPGANVLT
TRBJ2-3 TRBV7-9 . ASHRLALSTDTQY
TRBJ2-3 TRBV27 . ASSGWVAPPDTQY
TRBJ2-1 TRBV29-1 TRBD2 SALPSGSYNEQF
TRBJ1-1 TRBV11-2 . ASSWLASTEAF
TRBJ2-3 TRBV12-3/TRBV12-4 . ASSFFGNTQY
TRBJ2-1 TRBV6-2/TRBV6-3 . ASSYSAGGWRGPSYNEQF
TRBJ1-1 TRBV6-2/TRBV6-3 TRBD1 ASKTGERGYLNTEAF
TRBJ2-7 TRBV27 TRBD1 ASSLYGQGAYEQY
TRBJ2-5 TRBV29-1 TRBD1 SVDDPDRAGTQY